This TCR beta chain was obtained from a study of vaccination and CD4 T cells after COVID-19. Study-level background: Two Hispanic individuals were among six male and four female convalescent patients.

This clonotype was picked up a small number of times. Its target is unknown. The junction shows a germline mismatch at one end, possibly a read error. Treatment here: approximately 10-day PBMC culture with coronavirus spike peptide pools or control peptides (ViraFEST assay). Negative nucleocapsid antibodies before and after vaccination showed no prior SARS-CoV-2 infection in healthy vaccine recipients. This CDR3 contains 15 residues. Sequencing of the DNA from cultured CD4+ T cells was carried out with the Oncomine TCR Beta short-read assay. TCRdb reprocessed the PCR reads via MiXCR and lists one record per CDR3 protein. The sample carries approximately 16,000 distinct CDR3 sequences, roughly a fifth recorded once.

The sequence was obtained from a human donor who received a COVID-19 vaccine. The chain carries TRBV23-1 and TRBJ2-7, with a weak D call TRBD1 (6 bases). TRBV23-1 belongs to the ORF category, with a function that is uncertain. The sample was CD4+ T cells from blood, cultured in vitro, taken before SARS-CoV-2 vaccination. The CDR3 DNA reads as TGCGCCAGCAGTCAATCGAAGGACAGCCCGATTCACTGGGTCTTC. Protein product: CASSQSKDSPIHWVF.